Below, one T cell receptor (beta chain) is given with its context. Its antigen is not identified. This sample was included in a study of shared clonotypes between healthy human individuals. Study overall: The study enrolled a couple of women and a few men aged 18 to 49.

Study-wide points: Among the subsets, naive ones generally showed larger estimated richness than memory ones.

V lost 8 bases and J lost 4; bases outside the gene matches: 9. The CDR3 extends over 14 amino acids. The germline gives CDR1 GTSNPN, CDR2 SVGIG (reference sequence). Original processing methods: Filtering differed for immunoSEQ, which gave only junction sequences without quality scores. Only in-frame clones appear in the TCRdb table, and some are missing; sequencing was by immunoSEQ multiplex PCR. Clone size and V and J calls were adopted from that table, with D and trimming inferred from the DNA. This repertoire shows 2 million to 2.5 million clones, under 95% found once; its top ten account for about 0.36%.

Sequenced input: naive CD4+ T cells from PBMCs. Subset indicated: CD45RA+ positively selected. This clonotype was sampled from a man younger than 30 in good health. Some clones in this sample may be carry-over from other donors' samples. The chain uses TRBV30 and TRBJ2-5; the match to TRBD2 covers 11 bases. Written as DNA, the CDR3 is TGTGCCATTCTAACTAGCGGGAGTCGAGAGACCCAGTACTTC. This translates into CAILTSGSRETQYF.